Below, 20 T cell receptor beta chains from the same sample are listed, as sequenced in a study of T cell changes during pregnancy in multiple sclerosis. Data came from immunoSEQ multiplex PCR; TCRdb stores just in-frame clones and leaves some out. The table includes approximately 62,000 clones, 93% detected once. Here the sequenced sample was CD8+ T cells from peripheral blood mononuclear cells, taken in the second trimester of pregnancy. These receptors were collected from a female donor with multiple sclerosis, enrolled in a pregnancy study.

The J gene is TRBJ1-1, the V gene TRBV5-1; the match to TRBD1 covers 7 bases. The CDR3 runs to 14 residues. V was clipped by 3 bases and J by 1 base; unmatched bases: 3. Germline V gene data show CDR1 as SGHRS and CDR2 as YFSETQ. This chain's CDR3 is CASSSTGSNTEAFF. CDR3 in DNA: TGCGCCAGCAGCTCGACAGGGTCGAACACTGAAGCTTTCTTT. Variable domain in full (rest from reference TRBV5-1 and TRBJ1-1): KAGVTQTPRYLIKTRGQQVTLSCSPISGHRSVSWYQQTPGQGLQFLFEYFSETQRNKGNFPGRFSGRQFSNSRSEMNVSTLELGDSALYLCASSSTGSNTEAFFGQGTRLTVV.

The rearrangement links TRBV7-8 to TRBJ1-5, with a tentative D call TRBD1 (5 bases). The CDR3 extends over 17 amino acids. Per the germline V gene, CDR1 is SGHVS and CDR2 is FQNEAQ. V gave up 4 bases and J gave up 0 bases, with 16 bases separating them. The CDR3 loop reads CASSYPGEGYSNQPQHF. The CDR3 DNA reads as TGTGCCAGCAGCTATCCCGGGGAGGGGTATAGCAATCAGCCCCAGCATTTT. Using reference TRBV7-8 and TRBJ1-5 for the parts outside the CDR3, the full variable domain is GAGVSQSPRYKVAKRGQDVALRCDPISGHVSLFWYQQALGQGPEFLTYFQNEAQLDKSGLPSDRFFAERPEGSVSTLKIQRTQQEDSAVYLCASSYPGEGYSNQPQHFGDGTRLSIL.

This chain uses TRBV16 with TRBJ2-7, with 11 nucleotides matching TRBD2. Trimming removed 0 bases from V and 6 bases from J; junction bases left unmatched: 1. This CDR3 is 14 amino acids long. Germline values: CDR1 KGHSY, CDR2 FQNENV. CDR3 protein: CASSQSSGRAEQYF. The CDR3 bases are TGTGCCAGCAGCCAATCTAGCGGGAGGGCCGAGCAGTACTTC.

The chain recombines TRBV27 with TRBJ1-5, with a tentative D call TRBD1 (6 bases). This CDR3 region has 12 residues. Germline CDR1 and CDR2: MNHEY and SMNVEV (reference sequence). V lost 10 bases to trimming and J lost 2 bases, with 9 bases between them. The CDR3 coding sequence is TGTGCCACCAGGACAGGCAATCAGCCCCAGCATTTT. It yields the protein CATRTGNQPQHF.

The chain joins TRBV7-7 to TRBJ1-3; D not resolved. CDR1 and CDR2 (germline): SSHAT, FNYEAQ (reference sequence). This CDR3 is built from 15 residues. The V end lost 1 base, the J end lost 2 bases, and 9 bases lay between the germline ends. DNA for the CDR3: TGTGCCAGCAGCTTAGGACCGGCGGCTGGAAACACCATATATTTT. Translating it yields CASSLGPAAGNTIYF.

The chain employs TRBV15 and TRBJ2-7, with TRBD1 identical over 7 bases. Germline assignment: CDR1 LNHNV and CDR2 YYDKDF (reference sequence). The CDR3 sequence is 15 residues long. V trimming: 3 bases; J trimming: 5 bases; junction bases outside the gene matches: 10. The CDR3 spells CATSSGTASLDEQYF. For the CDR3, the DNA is TGTGCCACCAGCAGCGGGACAGCTAGCCTTGACGAGCAGTACTTC.

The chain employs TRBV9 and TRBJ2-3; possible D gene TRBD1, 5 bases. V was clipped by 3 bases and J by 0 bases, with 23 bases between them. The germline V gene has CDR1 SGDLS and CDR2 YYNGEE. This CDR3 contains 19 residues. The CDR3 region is CASSALGQPPPSSTDTQYF. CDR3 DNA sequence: TGTGCCAGCAGCGCCCTGGGGCAACCGCCACCCTCTAGCACAGATACGCAGTATTTT.

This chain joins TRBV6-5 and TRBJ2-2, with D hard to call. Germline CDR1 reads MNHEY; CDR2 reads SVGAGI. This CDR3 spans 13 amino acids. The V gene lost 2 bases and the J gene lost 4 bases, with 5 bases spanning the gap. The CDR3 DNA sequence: TGTGCCAGCAGTTACCACAGCACCGGGGAGCTGTTTTTT. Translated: CASSYHSTGELFF.

This CDR3 reads CALLAGPYSYNEQFF. CDR3 DNA: TGTGCCCTTTTGGCGGGACCCTACTCCTACAATGAGCAGTTCTTC. The chain recombines TRBV6-1 with TRBJ2-1; possible D gene TRBD2, 6 bases. This CDR3 is built from 15 residues. V lost 11 bases and J lost 0, with 17 bases in between. Germline assignment: CDR1 MNHNS and CDR2 SASEGT.

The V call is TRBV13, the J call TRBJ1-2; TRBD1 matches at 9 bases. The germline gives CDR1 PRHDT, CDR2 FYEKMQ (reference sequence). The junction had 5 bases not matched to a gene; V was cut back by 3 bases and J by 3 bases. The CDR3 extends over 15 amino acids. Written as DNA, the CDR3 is TGTGCCAGCAGCTTGGACAGGGGTTCGTACTATGGCTACACCTTC. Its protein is CASSLDRGSYYGYTF. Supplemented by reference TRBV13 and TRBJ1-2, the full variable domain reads AAGVIQSPRHLIKEKRETATLKCYPIPRHDTVYWYQQGPGQDPQFLISFYEKMQSDKGSIPDRFSAQQFSDYHSELNMSSLELGDSALYFCASSLDRGSYYGYTFGSGTRLTVV.

This CDR3 is CASSVEAGTSYEQYF. The CDR3 coding sequence is TGTGCCAGCAGCGTAGAGGCAGGGACTTCCTACGAGCAGTACTTC. This chain connects TRBV9 to TRBJ2-7; D perhaps matches TRBD2 (6 bases). The CDR3 consists of 15 residues. V lost 0 bases and J 1 base, leaving 11 bases between the germline ends. The V gene's germline CDR1 is SGDLS and CDR2 YYNGEE.

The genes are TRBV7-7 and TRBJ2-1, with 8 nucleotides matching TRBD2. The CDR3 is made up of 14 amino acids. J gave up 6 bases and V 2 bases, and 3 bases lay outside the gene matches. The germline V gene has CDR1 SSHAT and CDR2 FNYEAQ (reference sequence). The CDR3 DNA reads TGTGCCAGCAGCTTAAGCGGGAGTATCAATGAGCAGTTCTTC. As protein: CASSLSGSINEQFF.

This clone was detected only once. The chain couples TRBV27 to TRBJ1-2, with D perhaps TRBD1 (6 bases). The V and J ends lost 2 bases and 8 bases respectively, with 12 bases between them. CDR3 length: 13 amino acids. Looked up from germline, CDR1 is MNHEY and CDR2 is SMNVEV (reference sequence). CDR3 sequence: CASSLGGANGYTF. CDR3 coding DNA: TGTGCCAGCAGTTTAGGGGGCGCAAACGGCTACACCTTC.

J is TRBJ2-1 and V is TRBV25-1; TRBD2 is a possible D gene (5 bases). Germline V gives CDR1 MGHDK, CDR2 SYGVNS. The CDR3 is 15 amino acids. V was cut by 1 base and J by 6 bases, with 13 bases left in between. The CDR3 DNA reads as TGTGCCAGCAGTGAATCCCCCATGGGAGTCAATGAGCAGTTCTTC. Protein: CASSESPMGVNEQFF.

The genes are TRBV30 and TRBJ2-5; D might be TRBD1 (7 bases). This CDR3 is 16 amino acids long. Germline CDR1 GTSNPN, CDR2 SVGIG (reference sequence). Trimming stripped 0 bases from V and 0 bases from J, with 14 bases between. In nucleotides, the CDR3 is TGTGCCTGGAGTGTATTCAGGGGGGCGGACCAAGAGACCCAGTACTTC. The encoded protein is CAWSVFRGADQETQYF. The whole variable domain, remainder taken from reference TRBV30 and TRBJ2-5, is SQTIHQWPATLVQPVGSPLSLECTVEGTSNPNLYWYRQAAGRGLQLLFYSVGIGQISSEVPQNLSASRPQDRQFILSSKKLLLSDSGFYLCAWSVFRGADQETQYFGPGTRLLVL.

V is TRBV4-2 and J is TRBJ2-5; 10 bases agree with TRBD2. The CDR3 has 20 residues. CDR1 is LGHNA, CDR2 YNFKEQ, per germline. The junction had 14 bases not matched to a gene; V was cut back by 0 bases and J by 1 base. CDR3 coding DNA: TGTGCCAGCAGCCAAGAGTTGTCTCCCCCCCAGCGGGGGGGCCAAGAGACCCAGTACTTC. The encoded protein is CASSQELSPPQRGGQETQYF.

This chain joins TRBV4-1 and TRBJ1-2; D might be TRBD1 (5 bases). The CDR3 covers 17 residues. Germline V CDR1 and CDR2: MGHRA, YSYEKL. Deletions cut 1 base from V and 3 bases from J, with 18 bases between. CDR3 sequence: CASSQGSLGRVDYGYTF. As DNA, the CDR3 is TGCGCCAGCAGCCAAGGTTCTCTGGGCAGGGTCGACTATGGCTACACCTTC.

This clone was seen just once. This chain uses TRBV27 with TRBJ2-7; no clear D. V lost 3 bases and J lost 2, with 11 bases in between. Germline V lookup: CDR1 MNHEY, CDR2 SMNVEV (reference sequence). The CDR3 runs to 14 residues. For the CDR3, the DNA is TGTGCCAGCAGTTTTCAGGCTGGCCCCTACGAGCAGTACTTC. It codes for CASSFQAGPYEQYF.

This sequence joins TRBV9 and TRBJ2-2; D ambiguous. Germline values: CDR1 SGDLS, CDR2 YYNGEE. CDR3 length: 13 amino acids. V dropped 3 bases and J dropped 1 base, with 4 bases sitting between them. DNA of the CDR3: TGTGCCAGCAGCGGTCAGAACACCGGGGAGCTGTTTTTT. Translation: CASSGQNTGELFF. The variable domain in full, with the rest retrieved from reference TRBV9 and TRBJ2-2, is DSGVTQTPKHLITATGQRVTLRCSPRSGDLSVYWYQQSLDQGLQFLIQYYNGEERAKGNILERFSAQQFPDLHSELNLSSLELGDSALYFCASSGQNTGELFFGEGSRLTVL.

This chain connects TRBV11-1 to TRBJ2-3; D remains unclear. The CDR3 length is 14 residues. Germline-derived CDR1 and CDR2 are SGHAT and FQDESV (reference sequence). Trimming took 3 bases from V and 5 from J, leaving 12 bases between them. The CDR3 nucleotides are TGTGCCAGCAGCTTGCTTGGCGGTGAAGATACGCAGTATTTT. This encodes CASSLLGGEDTQYF.